The present T cell receptor beta chain was sequenced within a study of cytomegalovirus exposure and HLA in healthy donors. The V end was cut by 0 bases, the J end by 8 bases, with 12 bases between. The CDR3 has 13 amino acids. Germline V gene lookup returns CDR1 SGHRS and CDR2 YFSETQ. PCR involved 60 Vbeta and 13 Jbeta primers. Sequencing used immunoSEQ multiplex PCR; TCRdb keeps in-frame clones, though not all of them. The sample has about 150,000 clones, about 68% seen once. The TCR originated in a man aged 18 to 35 in good health and CMV-seronegative. Specimen: PBMCs. This chain joins TRBV5-1 and TRBJ2-7; D is uncertain. CDR3 sequence: CASSLGWAAKQYF. The CDR3 nucleotides are TGCGCCAGCAGCTTGGGTTGGGCAGCAAAGCAGTACTTC.